This TCR beta chain emerged from a study of identical twins' blood T cells. TCRdb ran MiXCR on the 5' RACE reads and lists one entry per CDR3 protein. The sample carries hundreds of thousands of distinct CDR3 sequences, roughly 30% recorded once. Reared together, all three twin pairs probably met the same infectious agents and vaccines. Note on this clonotype: A single base separates this from a much larger clone, so it may be a read error.

Sequenced input: PBMCs. The receptor comes from a woman aged 18 to 50 in good health.

The CDR3 nucleotides read TGTGCCAGCAGTCGCAGCGCCGAGAATGGAAAACTGTTTTTT. This encodes CASSRSAENGKLFF. V usage is TRBV6-2 or TRBV6-3 and J usage is TRBJ1-4; the D is unclear. Germline CDR1 and CDR2: MNHEY and SVGEGT. This CDR3 region has 14 residues.